This T cell receptor (beta chain) was identified during a study of CXCR3 chemokines and chemotherapy response in bladder cancer (dated by TCRdb to the early 2020s). A note on the overall study: The study examined whether intratumoral CXCR3 chemokine system activity predicted chemotherapy response in human bladder cancer.

On this clonotype itself: There is no known antigen for this receptor. No qualities accompany the bases; no much larger clone lies one base away.

Library preparation used PCR. Sequencing used an Illumina HiSeq 2500. TCRdb handled the public reads itself, with Q25 trimming in fastp and clone calling in MiXCR, and kept productive beta chains. Rows with a matching CDR3 protein are joined into one entry that keeps the most common DNA and genes. Recorded for this sample are approximately 12,000 distinct CDR3 sequences; around 12% of them occurred a single time. The ten largest account for roughly a quarter of the sample. According to the germline V gene, CDR1 reads MNHNS and CDR2 reads SASEGT. The CDR3 spans 14 residues, from the cysteine through the phenylalanine. Only the CDR3 region is kept as DNA, spanning 42 bases read in frame from base 1.

The chain employs TRBV6-1 and TRBJ2-1; TRBD2 fits 8 bases in the junction. Matching the DNA end better, TRBJ2-7 makes the J call doubtful. The sample here was taken from a patient whose treatment included neoadjuvant chemotherapy. The source is a human donor with bladder cancer that did not respond to neoadjuvant chemotherapy. The bases are TGTGCCAGCAGTGACCAGGCGGCGGGGGGCCAGCAGTACTTC. This encodes CASSDQAAGGQQYF.